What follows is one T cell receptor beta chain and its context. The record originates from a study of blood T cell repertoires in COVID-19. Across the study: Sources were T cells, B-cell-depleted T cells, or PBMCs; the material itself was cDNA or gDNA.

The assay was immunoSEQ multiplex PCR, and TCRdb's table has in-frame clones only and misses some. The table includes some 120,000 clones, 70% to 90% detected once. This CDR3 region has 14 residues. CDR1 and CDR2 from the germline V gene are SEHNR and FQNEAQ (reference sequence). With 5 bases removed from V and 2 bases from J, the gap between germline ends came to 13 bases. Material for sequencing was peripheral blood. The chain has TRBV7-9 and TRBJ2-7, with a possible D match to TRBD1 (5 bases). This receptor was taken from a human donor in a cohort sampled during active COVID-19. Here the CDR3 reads CASSDVTVAYEQYF. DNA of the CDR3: TGTGCCAGCAGCGACGTGACAGTAGCCTACGAGCAGTACTTC.